The present T cell receptor beta chain was sequenced within a study of a mutant IDH1 vaccine in newly diagnosed glioma. As for the study in general: Vaccine administration was initiated 4-6 weeks following radiotherapy alone, or with temozolomide cycles.

The length of the CDR3 is 18 residues. Only in-frame clones appear in the TCRdb table, and some are missing; sequencing was by immunoSEQ multiplex PCR. The sample lists about 44,000 clones, 75% to 95% seen once, with around 3.9% in the top ten. As to this clone: Its specificity is not known.

Time point of the sample: week 23, last vaccination. Doses consisted of 300 ug of mutant IDH1 20-mer peptide each, paired with topical imiquimod. General study points: Among top peripheral T cell clonotypes, changes seemed unrelated to pseudoprogression.

Sequencing used PBMCs, obtained from a glioma patient whose treatment included an IDH1 peptide vaccine. The chain is built from TRBV21-1 and TRBJ2-2; no DNA check was done on the table's D call, TRBD2. TRBV21-1 is listed as a pseudogene. The sequence was collected from a man aged 45 to 65 with glioma. CDR3: CASSSRTSGSRYTGELFF. CDR3 nucleotides: TGTGCCAGCAGCTCCCGGACTAGCGGGAGCCGATACACCGGGGAGCTGTTTTTT.